This TCR beta chain was captured in a study of T-cell reconstitution after alpha-beta-depleted transplantation in children. This clonotype has a count of ten or more. Researchers prepared the TCRbeta library using unique molecular identifiers, the study reports. TCRdb re-analysed the PCR reads in MiXCR, keeping a single row per CDR3 protein. The repertoire holds approximately 130,000 distinct CDR3 sequences, with about 9.5% as singletons. Germline lookup yields CDR1 DFQATT and CDR2 SNEGSKA (reference sequence). This CDR3 contains 14 residues. V shed 6 bases, J shed 4 bases, and the junction held 6 bases outside the gene matches.

Sequencing was performed on PBMCs, mostly from graft donor cells, taken 180 days after TCRalphabeta/CD19-depleted stem cell transplant. The sequence came from a girl under two years old who had a stem cell transplant for combined immunodeficiency, so the T cells may come from the graft donor. The chain is built from TRBV20-1 and TRBJ2-5; 12 nucleotides match TRBD2. DNA for the CDR3: TGCAGTGCACGACTAGCGGGAGATCTAGAGACCCAGTACTTC. This gives the protein CSARLAGDLETQYF.